These 20 T cell receptor beta chains share one sample of origin, sequenced in a study of Ad26.COV2.S vaccination and SARS-CoV-2 variants. Treatment indicated: some 20 received Ad26.COV2.S at low or high dose, single or two shots; a few received placebo; per-sample allocation not given. The study sampled participants on day 63 after the first vaccine or placebo injection. Only in-frame clones appear in the TCRdb table, and some are missing; sequencing was by immunoSEQ multiplex PCR. Among about 350,000 clones, about 89% were seen once, and the ten largest hold about 4.6%. Sample: peripheral blood, taken in a trial of Ad26.COV2.S vaccine versus placebo. The receptors originated from a person between 18 and 59 years old who received the Ad26.COV2.S COVID-19 vaccine or a placebo.

The rearrangement uses TRBV6-6 and TRBJ1-1; possible D gene TRBD1, 5 bases. V dropped 2 bases and J dropped 5 bases, with 12 bases sitting between them. The germline gives CDR1 MNHNY, CDR2 SVGAGI (reference sequence). The CDR3 consists of 14 residues. The DNA of the CDR3 is TGTGCCAGCAGTTACGCCCCGACAGAGACTGAAGCTTTCTTT. It codes for CASSYAPTETEAFF.

The gene calls are TRBV4-1 and TRBJ1-1; a weak D match, TRBD1 (6 bases). V lost 0 bases and J lost 0, with 11 bases in between. The germline CDR1 and CDR2 sequences are MGHRA and YSYEKL. The CDR3 has 16 amino acids. CDR3 region: CASSQDGGGMNTEAFF. In DNA form, the CDR3 reads TGCGCCAGCAGCCAAGATGGAGGGGGGATGAACACTGAAGCTTTCTTT.

This chain uses TRBV7-8 with TRBJ2-4; a weak D match, TRBD2 (6 bases). V lost 1 base to trimming and J lost 2 bases, with 9 bases between them. CDR1 is SGHVS, CDR2 FQNEAQ, per germline. This CDR3 is built from 15 residues. CDR3 amino acids: CASSLGGGTKNIQYF. The CDR3 DNA reads TGTGCCAGCAGCTTAGGTGGAGGGACCAAAAACATTCAGTACTTC.

This sequence joins TRBV27 and TRBJ2-1; maybe TRBD1 (6 bases). The germline V gene has CDR1 MNHEY and CDR2 SMNVEV (reference sequence). The V gene lost 3 bases and the J gene lost 9 bases, with 15 bases spanning the gap. The CDR3 is 14 amino acids. This CDR3 is CASSLTLPGAEQFF. The CDR3 coding sequence is TGTGCCAGCAGTTTGACCTTACCAGGGGCTGAGCAGTTCTTC.

This chain joins TRBV11-2 and TRBJ2-3, with 9 bases lining up with TRBD1. This CDR3 spans 18 amino acids. In germline, CDR1 is SGHAT, CDR2 FQNNGV. J gave up 3 bases and V 1 base, and 11 bases lay outside the gene matches. The CDR3 is CASSLVGWTGVGTDTQYF. The DNA for the CDR3 is TGTGCCAGCAGCTTAGTGGGTTGGACAGGGGTTGGAACAGATACGCAGTATTTT.

The V gene is TRBV5-1, the J gene TRBJ1-1; D is unresolved. CDR1 and CDR2 (germline): SGHRS, YFSETQ. The CDR3 runs 14 residues. Trimming shortened V by 0 bases and J by 12 bases, and 18 bases separated the two germline ends. The CDR3 nucleotides are TGCGCCAGCAGCTTGGGAGAGCGATCCACAGCAACTTTCTTT. This gives the protein CASSLGERSTATFF.

The chain uses TRBV3-1 (or the pseudogene TRBV3-2) and TRBJ2-7; D uncertain. V was shortened by 0 bases and J by 2 bases, with 8 bases between the two germline ends. CDR3 size: 14 residues. The germline V gene has CDR1 LGHDT and CDR2 YNNKEL (reference sequence). CDR3 region: CASSQEWTTYEQYF. CDR3 in DNA: TGTGCCAGCAGCCAAGAATGGACCACCTACGAGCAGTACTTC.

The V gene is TRBV15, the J gene TRBJ1-5; D perhaps matches TRBD1 (5 bases). The V and J ends lost 4 bases and 4 bases respectively, with 14 bases between them. The germline gives CDR1 LNHNV, CDR2 YYDKDF (reference sequence). The CDR3 has 15 residues. CDR3: CATSKGRGGNQPQHF. The CDR3 DNA reads as TGTGCCACCAGCAAGGGACGGGGGGGGAATCAGCCCCAGCATTTT.

This rearrangement joins TRBV5-1 to TRBJ1-1; D gene unclear. This CDR3 region has 15 residues. Trimming removed 4 bases from V and 4 bases from J, with 17 bases in between. In germline, CDR1 is SGHRS, CDR2 YFSETQ. The CDR3 bases are TGCGCCAGCAGCCGGACCACCTCGCGGGGCACTGAAGCTTTCTTT. Its protein product is CASSRTTSRGTEAFF.

The chain couples TRBV7-3 to TRBJ2-2, with 8 nucleotides matching TRBD1. This CDR3 contains 16 residues. J was trimmed by 5 bases and V by 5 bases; bases with no gene match: 10. The germline V gene has CDR1 SGHTA and CDR2 FQGTGA. The CDR3 is CASSPVGQGGTGELFF. The CDR3 region has the DNA TGTGCCAGCAGCCCCGTCGGACAGGGTGGAACCGGGGAGCTGTTTTTT. Combining the CDR3 with reference TRBV7-3 and TRBJ2-2 gives the whole variable domain GAGVSQTPSNKVTEKGKYVELRCDPISGHTALYWYRQSLGQGPEFLIYFQGTGAADDSGLPNDRFFAVRPEGSVSTLKIQRTERGDSAVYLCASSPVGQGGTGELFFGEGSRLTVL.

The chain employs TRBV7-9 and TRBJ2-2; D gene unclear. V gave up 0 bases and J gave up 6 bases, with 5 bases separating them. The CDR3 extends over 13 amino acids. CDR1 is SEHNR, CDR2 FQNEAQ, per germline (reference sequence). CDR3 sequence: CASSLAVAGELFF. CDR3 nucleotides: TGTGCCAGCAGCTTAGCGGTAGCCGGGGAGCTGTTTTTT.

The genes are TRBV14 and TRBJ1-2, with 7 bases aligning to TRBD1. The CDR3 sequence is 19 residues long. The germline V gene has CDR1 SGHDN and CDR2 FVKESK. Trimming at V came to 0 bases and at J to 5 bases, leaving 18 bases not matched to a gene. CDR3 in amino acids: CASSQDKRQGDPPLYGYTF. The CDR3 region has the DNA TGTGCCAGCAGCCAAGATAAAAGGCAGGGGGACCCACCTCTTTATGGCTACACCTTC.

V gene TRBV30 combines with J gene TRBJ1-5, with 8 bases matching TRBD1. Germline-derived CDR1 and CDR2 are GTSNPN and SVGIG (reference sequence). CDR3 length: 15 amino acids. The V and J ends lost 0 bases and 2 bases, in that order; junction bases with no gene match: 3. CDR3 nucleotide sequence: TGTGCCTGGAGTGTAGCAGGGGGCGGCAATCAGCCCCAGCATTTT. Amino acids: CAWSVAGGGNQPQHF.

The CDR3 loop is CASSIFGQGVENSPLHF. DNA of the CDR3: TGTGCCAGTAGTATTTTCGGACAGGGGGTGGAGAATTCACCCCTCCACTTT. J is TRBJ1-6 and V is TRBV19; 10 bases align to TRBD1. CDR1 and CDR2 from the germline V gene are LNHDA and SQIVND (reference sequence). V lost 3 bases and J lost 7; bases outside the gene matches: 9. This CDR3 comprises 17 residues. The variable domain in full, completed from reference TRBV19 and TRBJ1-6, reads DGGITQSPKYLFRKEGQNVTLSCEQNLNHDAMYWYRQDPGQGLRLIYYSQIVNDFQKGDIAEGYSVSREKKESFPLTVTSAQKNPTAFYLCASSIFGQGVENSPLHFGNGTRLTVT.

The chain carries TRBV5-4 and TRBJ2-5; 8 positions agree with TRBD1. This CDR3 comprises 15 residues. Germline CDR1 and CDR2: SGHNT and YYREEE (reference sequence). The trim removed 2 bases at V and 4 bases at J, leaving 7 bases unmatched. CDR3 coding DNA: TGTGCCAGCAGCTTTTCAGGGGGCCCACTAGAGACCCAGTACTTC. This translates into CASSFSGGPLETQYF. The full variable domain, with the rest looked up from reference TRBV5-4 and TRBJ2-5, is ETGVTQSPTHLIKTRGQQVTLRCSSQSGHNTVSWYQQALGQGPQFIFQYYREEENGRGNFPPRFSGLQFPNYSSELNVNALELDDSALYLCASSFSGGPLETQYFGPGTRLLVL.

Here the CDR3 reads CASSPGEYEQYF. The CDR3, as DNA: TGTGCCAGCTCACCAGGAGAATACGAGCAGTACTTC. The V and J genes are TRBV18 and TRBJ2-7; D unclear. Between the trimmed V and J ends, which lost 2 bases and 4 bases, there was a span of 6 bases. Looked up from germline, CDR1 is KGHSH and CDR2 is LQKENI. CDR3 length: 12 amino acids.

Notes on this clone: Other DNA sequences from this sample encode an identical CDR3 as well. The chain links TRBV12-5 to TRBJ1-2; D unresolved. Trimming pared 1 base from V and 2 bases from J, leaving 8 bases between. Germline V lookup: CDR1 LGHNT, CDR2 FRNRAP. CDR3 length equals 14 residues. CDR3 region: CASGLGTENYGYTF. CDR3 nucleotides: TGTGCTAGTGGTTTGGGGACGGAAAACTATGGCTACACCTTC.

The chain recombines TRBV28 with TRBJ2-7; possibly TRBD2 for D (5 bases). The germline V and J ends were trimmed by 2 bases and 5 bases, with 7 bases remaining between them. Germline CDR1 is MDHEN and CDR2 is SYDVKM. This CDR3 contains 12 residues. CDR3 region: CASSLNGNEQYF. The DNA of the CDR3 is TGTGCCAGCAGTTTAAACGGGAACGAGCAGTACTTC.

This clone was observed a single time. The chain uses TRBV28 and TRBJ1-3; D possibly corresponds to TRBD1 (6 bases). V was clipped by 6 bases and J by 4 bases, with 10 bases between them. Germline CDR1 MDHEN, CDR2 SYDVKM. The CDR3 totals 13 residues. The CDR3 DNA reads TGTGCCAGCAGACAGGGTTCGGGAAACACCATATATTTT. Its protein is CASRQGSGNTIYF.

This rearrangement joins TRBV28 to TRBJ2-7, with TRBD2 identical over 11 bases. V was clipped by 2 bases and J by 3 bases; unmatched bases: 9. This CDR3 comprises 17 residues. CDR1 is MDHEN and CDR2 is SYDVKM in the germline V gene. The CDR3 is CASSLTSLAGVDYEQYF. For the CDR3, the DNA is TGTGCCAGCAGTTTAACATCACTAGCGGGGGTTGACTACGAGCAGTACTTC.